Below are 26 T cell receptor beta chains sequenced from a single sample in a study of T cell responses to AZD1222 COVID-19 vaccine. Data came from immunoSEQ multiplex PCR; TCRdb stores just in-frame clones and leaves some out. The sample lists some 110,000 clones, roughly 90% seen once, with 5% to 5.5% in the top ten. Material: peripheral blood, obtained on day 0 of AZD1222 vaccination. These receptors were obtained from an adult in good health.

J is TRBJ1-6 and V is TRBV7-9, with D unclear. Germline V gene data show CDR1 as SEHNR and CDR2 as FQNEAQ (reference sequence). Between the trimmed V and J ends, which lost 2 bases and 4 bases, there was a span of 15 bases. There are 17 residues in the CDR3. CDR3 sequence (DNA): TGTGCCAGCAGCTTACCCTCCGGGTCCGATTATAATTCACCCCTCCACTTT. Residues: CASSLPSGSDYNSPLHF.

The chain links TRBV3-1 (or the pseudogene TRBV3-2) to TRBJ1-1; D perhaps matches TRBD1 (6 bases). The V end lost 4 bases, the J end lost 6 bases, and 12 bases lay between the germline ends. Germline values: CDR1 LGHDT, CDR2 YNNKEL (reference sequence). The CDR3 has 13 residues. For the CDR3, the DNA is TGTGCCAGCAGCCCAGACAGGCCCTCTGAAGCTTTCTTT. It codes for CASSPDRPSEAFF.

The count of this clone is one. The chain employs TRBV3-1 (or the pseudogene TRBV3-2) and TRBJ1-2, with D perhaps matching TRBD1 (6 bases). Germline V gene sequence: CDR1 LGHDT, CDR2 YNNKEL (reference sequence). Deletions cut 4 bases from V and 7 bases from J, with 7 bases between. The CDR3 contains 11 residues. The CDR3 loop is CASSLGGGYTF. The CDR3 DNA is TGTGCCAGCAGCCTAGGGGGTGGCTACACCTTC.

CDR3 amino acids: CASSLTGVTEAFF. CDR3 DNA sequence: TGTGCCAGCAGTTTAACAGGAGTCACTGAAGCTTTCTTT. V usage is TRBV12-3 or TRBV12-4 and J usage is TRBJ1-1, with TRBD1 as a possible D gene (5 bases). With 2 bases removed from V and 4 bases from J, the gap between germline ends came to 8 bases. CDR3 length: 13 amino acids.

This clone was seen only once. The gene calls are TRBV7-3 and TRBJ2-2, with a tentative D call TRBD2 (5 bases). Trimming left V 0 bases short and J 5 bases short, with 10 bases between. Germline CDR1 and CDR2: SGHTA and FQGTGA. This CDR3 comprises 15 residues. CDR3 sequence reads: CASSLTGLGTGELFF. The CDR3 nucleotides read TGTGCCAGCAGCTTAACCGGACTCGGAACCGGGGAGCTGTTTTTT.

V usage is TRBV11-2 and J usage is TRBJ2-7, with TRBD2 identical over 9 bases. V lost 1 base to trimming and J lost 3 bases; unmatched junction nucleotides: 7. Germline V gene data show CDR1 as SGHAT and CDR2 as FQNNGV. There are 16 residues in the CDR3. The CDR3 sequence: CASSLVLAGQHYEQYF. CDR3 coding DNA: TGTGCCAGCAGCTTAGTGCTAGCGGGGCAACACTACGAGCAGTACTTC.

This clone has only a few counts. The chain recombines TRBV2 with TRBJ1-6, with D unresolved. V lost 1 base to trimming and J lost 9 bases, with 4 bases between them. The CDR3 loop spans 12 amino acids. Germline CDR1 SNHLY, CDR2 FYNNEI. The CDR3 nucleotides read TGTGCCAGCAGTGAAGTCGTTTCACCCCTCCACTTT. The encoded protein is CASSEVVSPLHF.

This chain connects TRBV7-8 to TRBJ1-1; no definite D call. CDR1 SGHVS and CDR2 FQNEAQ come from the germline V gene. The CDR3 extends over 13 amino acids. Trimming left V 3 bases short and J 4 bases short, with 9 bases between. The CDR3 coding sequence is TGTGCCAGCAGCTTGGGCACCCGCACTGAAGCTTTCTTT. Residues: CASSLGTRTEAFF.

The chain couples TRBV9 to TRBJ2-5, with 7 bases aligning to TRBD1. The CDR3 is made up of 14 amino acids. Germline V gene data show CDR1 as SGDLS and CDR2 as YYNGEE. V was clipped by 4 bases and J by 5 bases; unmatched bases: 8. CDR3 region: CASSTTGVGETQYF. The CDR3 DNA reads TGTGCCAGCAGCACAACAGGGGTGGGGGAGACCCAGTACTTC.

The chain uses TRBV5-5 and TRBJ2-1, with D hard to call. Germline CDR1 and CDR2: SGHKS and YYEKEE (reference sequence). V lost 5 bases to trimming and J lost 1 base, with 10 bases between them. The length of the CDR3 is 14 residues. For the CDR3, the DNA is TGTGCCAGCAGGTCAGGCCAGTCCTACAATGAGCAGTTCTTC. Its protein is CASRSGQSYNEQFF. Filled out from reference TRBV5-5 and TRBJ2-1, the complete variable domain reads DAGVTQSPTHLIKTRGQQVTLRCSPISGHKSVSWYQQVLGQGPQFIFQYYEKEERGRGNFPDRFSARQFPNYSSELNVNALLLGDSALYLCASRSGQSYNEQFFGPGTRLTVL.

Written as DNA, the CDR3 is TGTGCCAGCAGCTTAGTTGGTAGCGGGACTCGGGAGCTGTTTTTT. This codes for CASSLVGSGTRELFF. The chain links TRBV11-2 to TRBJ2-2, with 8 bases aligning to TRBD2. From germline, CDR1 is SGHAT and CDR2 FQNNGV. The CDR3 spans 15 residues. The V segment lost 1 base and the J segment 9 bases; nucleotides outside the gene matches: 7.

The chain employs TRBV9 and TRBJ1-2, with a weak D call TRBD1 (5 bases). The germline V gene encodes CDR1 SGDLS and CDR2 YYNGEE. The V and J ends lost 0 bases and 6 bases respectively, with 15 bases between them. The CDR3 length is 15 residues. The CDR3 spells CASSVATGAGNGYTF. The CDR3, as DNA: TGTGCCAGCAGCGTAGCTACTGGGGCAGGGAATGGCTACACCTTC.

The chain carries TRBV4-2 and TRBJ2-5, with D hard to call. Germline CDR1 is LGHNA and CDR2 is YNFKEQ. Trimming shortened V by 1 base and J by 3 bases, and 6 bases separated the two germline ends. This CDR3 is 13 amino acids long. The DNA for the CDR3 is TGTGCCAGCAGCCAAGTCGAGGAAGAGACCCAGTACTTC. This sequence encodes CASSQVEEETQYF.

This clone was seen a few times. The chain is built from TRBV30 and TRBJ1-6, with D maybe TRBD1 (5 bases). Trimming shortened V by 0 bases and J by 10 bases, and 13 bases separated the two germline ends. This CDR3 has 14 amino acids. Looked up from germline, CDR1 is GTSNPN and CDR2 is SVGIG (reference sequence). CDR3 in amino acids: CAWSVWGLGSPLHF. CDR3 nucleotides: TGTGCCTGGAGTGTATGGGGACTCGGCTCACCCCTCCACTTT.

This CDR3 is CASSPGTGGDQPQHF. CDR3 DNA: TGTGCCAGCTCACCCGGGACAGGGGGTGATCAGCCCCAGCATTTT. The V and J genes are TRBV18 and TRBJ1-5; 11 bases align to TRBD1. Germline V gene data show CDR1 as KGHSH and CDR2 as LQKENI. V gave up 3 bases and J gave up 5 bases; unmatched junction bases: 3. This CDR3 is built from 15 residues.

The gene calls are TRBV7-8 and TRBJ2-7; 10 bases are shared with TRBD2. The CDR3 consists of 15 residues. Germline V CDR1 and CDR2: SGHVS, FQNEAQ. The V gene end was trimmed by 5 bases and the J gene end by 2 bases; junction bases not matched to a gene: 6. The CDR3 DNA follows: TGTGCCAGCAGCATCTTACTAGCGGGGACCTACGAGCAGTACTTC. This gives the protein CASSILLAGTYEQYF.

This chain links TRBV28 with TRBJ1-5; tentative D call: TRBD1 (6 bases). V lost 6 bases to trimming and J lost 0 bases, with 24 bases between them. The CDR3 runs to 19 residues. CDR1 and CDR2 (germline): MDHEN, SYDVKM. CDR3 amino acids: CASSPNTGAGTYSNQPQHF. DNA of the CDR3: TGTGCCAGCAGCCCCAACACGGGGGCAGGGACTTATAGCAATCAGCCCCAGCATTTT.

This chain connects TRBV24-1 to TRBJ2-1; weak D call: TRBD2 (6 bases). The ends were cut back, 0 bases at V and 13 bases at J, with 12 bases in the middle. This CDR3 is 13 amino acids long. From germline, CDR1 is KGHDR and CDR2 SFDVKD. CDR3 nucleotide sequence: TGTGCCACCAGTGATTTGTACACGGACTACCAGTTCTTC. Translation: CATSDLYTDYQFF.

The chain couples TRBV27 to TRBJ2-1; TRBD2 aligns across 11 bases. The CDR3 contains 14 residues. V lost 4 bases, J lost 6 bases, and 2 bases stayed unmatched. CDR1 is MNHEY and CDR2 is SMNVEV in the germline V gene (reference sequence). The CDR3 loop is CASSSLAGGNEQFF. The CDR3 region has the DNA TGTGCCAGCAGTTCGCTAGCGGGAGGCAATGAGCAGTTCTTC.

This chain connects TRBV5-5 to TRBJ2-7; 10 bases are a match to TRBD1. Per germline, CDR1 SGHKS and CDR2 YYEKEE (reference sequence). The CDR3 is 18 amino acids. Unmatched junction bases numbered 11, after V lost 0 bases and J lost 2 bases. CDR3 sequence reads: CASSLVGGTGVLPYEQYF. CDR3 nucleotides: TGTGCCAGCAGCTTGGTGGGCGGGACAGGGGTACTCCCCTACGAGCAGTACTTC.

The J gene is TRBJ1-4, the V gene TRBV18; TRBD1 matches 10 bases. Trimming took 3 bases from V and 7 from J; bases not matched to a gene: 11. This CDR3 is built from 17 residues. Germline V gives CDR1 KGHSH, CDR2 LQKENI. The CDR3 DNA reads TGTGCCAGCTCACCCGTCCCGGGACAGGGGTGGAGTGAAAAACTGTTTTTT. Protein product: CASSPVPGQGWSEKLFF.

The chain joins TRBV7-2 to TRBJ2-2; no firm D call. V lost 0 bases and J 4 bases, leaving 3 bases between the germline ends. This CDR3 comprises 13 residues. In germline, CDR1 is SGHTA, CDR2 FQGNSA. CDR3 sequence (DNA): TGTGCCAGCAGCTTAGCGACCACCGGGGAGCTGTTTTTT. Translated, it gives CASSLATTGELFF.

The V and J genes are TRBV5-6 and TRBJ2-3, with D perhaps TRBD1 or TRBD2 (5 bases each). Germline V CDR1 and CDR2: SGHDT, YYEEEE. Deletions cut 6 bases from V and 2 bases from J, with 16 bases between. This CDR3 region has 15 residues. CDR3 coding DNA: TGTGCCAGCACCCCTGGGACCGCATTCACAGATACGCAGTATTTT. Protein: CASTPGTAFTDTQYF.

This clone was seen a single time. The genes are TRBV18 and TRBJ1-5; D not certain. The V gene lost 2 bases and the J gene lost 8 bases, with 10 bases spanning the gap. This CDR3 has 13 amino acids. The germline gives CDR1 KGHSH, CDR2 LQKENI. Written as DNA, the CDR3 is TGTGCCAGCTCACCAGGAGAGGATGAGCCCCAGCATTTT. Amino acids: CASSPGEDEPQHF.

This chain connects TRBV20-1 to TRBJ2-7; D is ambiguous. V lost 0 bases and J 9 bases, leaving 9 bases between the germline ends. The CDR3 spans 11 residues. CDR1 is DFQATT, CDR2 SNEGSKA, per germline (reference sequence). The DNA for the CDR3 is TGCAGTGCTAGAGAACGACACGTGCAGTACTTC. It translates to CSARERHVQYF.

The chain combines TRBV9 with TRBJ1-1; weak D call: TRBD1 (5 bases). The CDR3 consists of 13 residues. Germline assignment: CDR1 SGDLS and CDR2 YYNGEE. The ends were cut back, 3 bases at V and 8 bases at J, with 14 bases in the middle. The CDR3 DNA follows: TGTGCCAGCAGCGCCACCGGGACGGCGGAAGCTTTCTTT. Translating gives CASSATGTAEAFF. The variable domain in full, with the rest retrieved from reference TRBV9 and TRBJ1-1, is DSGVTQTPKHLITATGQRVTLRCSPRSGDLSVYWYQQSLDQGLQFLIQYYNGEERAKGNILERFSAQQFPDLHSELNLSSLELGDSALYFCASSATGTAEAFFGQGTRLTVV.